Listed here are 9 T cell receptor beta chains from one sample, sequenced in a study of T cells expressing NK-cell markers. Reprocessing the 5' RACE reads, TCRdb reports a single entry for every CDR3 protein and omits DNA. This sample contains about 460,000 distinct CDR3 sequences. Specimen: blood T cells: a sorted CD56 or NKG2C T cell subset, CD4+ or CD8+ T cells, or bulk PBMC T cells (not recorded which). These receptors originate from a woman aged 50 to 60 in good health.

The chain joins TRBV7-2 to TRBJ2-5; TCRdb selects TRBD2, and the lack of DNA leaves this call unchecked. The germline V gene encodes CDR1 SGHTA and CDR2 FQGNSA. The CDR3 spans 12 residues. CDR3 amino acids: CASSSLLQTQYF. Combining the CDR3 with reference TRBV7-2 and TRBJ2-5 gives the whole variable domain GAGVSQSPSNKVTEKGKDVELRCDPISGHTALYWYRQSLGQGLEFLIYFQGNSAPDKSGLPSDRFSAERTGGSVSTLTIQRTQQEDSAVYLCASSSLLQTQYFGPGTRLLVL.

The chain uses TRBV12-3 or TRBV12-4 and TRBJ2-1; the TCRdb D gene call, TRBD2, has no DNA to confirm it. This CDR3 comprises 14 residues. This CDR3 reads CASSPGTSRTAQFF.

V is TRBV7-7 and J is TRBJ2-2; the TCRdb call, TRBD1, lacks DNA for checking. The CDR3 is 17 residues long. CDR1 is SSHAT and CDR2 is FNYEAQ in the germline V gene (reference sequence). CDR3 sequence: CASSLAPGQGSTGELFF.

This chain uses TRBV5-1 with TRBJ2-5; the D call from TCRdb, TRBD2, cannot be confirmed without DNA. The CDR3 sequence is 15 residues long. Germline V gives CDR1 SGHRS, CDR2 YFSETQ. The chain's CDR3 is CASSWVSGSGETQYF.

This rearrangement joins TRBV27 to TRBJ1-1; TCRdb outputs TRBD1, but without DNA this stays unchecked. Germline loops: CDR1 MNHEY, CDR2 SMNVEV (reference sequence). The CDR3 has 15 amino acids. CDR3 amino acids: CASSFHRGPKTEAFF.

This sequence joins TRBV12-3 or TRBV12-4 and TRBJ2-2; TCRdb lists TRBD1, though no DNA is available to test this call. The CDR3 has 16 amino acids. The CDR3 sequence is CASSLMAGMRSGELFF.

CDR3 protein: CASRGGTYDTQYF. This chain joins TRBV12-3 or TRBV12-4 and TRBJ2-3; the D gene TCRdb calls, TRBD1, cannot be checked with no DNA. This CDR3 contains 13 residues.

The gene calls are TRBV28 and TRBJ2-2; the TCRdb D gene call, TRBD2, has no DNA to confirm it. CDR3 length: 13 residues. Germline CDR1 is MDHEN and CDR2 is SYDVKM. The CDR3 reads CASSSSLPGELFF.

V and J are TRBV20-1 and TRBJ2-1; TCRdb indicates TRBD1, and absent DNA this call remains unverified. This CDR3 region has 13 residues. Germline CDR1 and CDR2: DFQATT and SNEGSKA (reference sequence). The CDR3 spells CSARTPGYNEQFF.